Sequencing of this TCR beta chain was carried out in a study of cytomegalovirus exposure and HLA in healthy donors. The donors were in the 120-subject validation cohort, distinct from the approximately 730-subject first cohort. The V gene lost 1 base and the J gene lost 1 base, with 2 bases spanning the gap. Germline V gene sequence: CDR1 LGHNA, CDR2 YNFKEQ. The CDR3 sequence is 13 residues long. A word on this clone: As yet, its antigen is unknown.

Sequenced by immunoSEQ multiplex PCR; TCRdb stores in-frame clones only, minus some. The sample contains about 160,000 clones, 85% to 90% of which appear only once. Study-wide points: According to a later analysis, TCR clusters from the first cohort tended to co-occur in the 120 or so validation repertoires. Cytomegalovirus association was listed for about 180 TCR beta chains. In vitro experiments confirmed that three CMV-associated chains were specific for CMV antigens.

The source material was PBMCs. V gene TRBV4-2 combines with J gene TRBJ1-5; unclear D gene. This sequence originates from a woman aged 25-40 years in good health and CMV-seronegative. The CDR3 loop reads CASSQASNQPQHF. CDR3 nucleotide sequence: TGTGCCAGCAGCCAAGCGAGCAATCAGCCCCAGCATTTT.